The sequence of this TCR beta chain was determined in a study of cytomegalovirus exposure and HLA in healthy donors. Trimming stripped 9 bases from V and 1 base from J, with 10 bases between. This CDR3 has 12 amino acids. The V gene's germline CDR1 is MNHNY and CDR2 SVGAGI (reference sequence). General study results and limits: Presence/absence comparisons presumed near-even sequencing depth among donors. Most CMV-associated TCR beta chains appeared HLA-restricted in a later analysis.

All the people who gave samples were healthy bone marrow donors. Points on this clone: Its antigen is still unknown.

With 60 Vbeta and 13 Jbeta primers, the PCR was carried out. Sequenced by immunoSEQ multiplex PCR; TCRdb stores in-frame clones only, minus some. The table shows some 120,000 clones, with roughly 82% occurring only once. The chain carries TRBV6-6 and TRBJ2-7; D remains ambiguous. The sample was PBMCs. The clonotype was recovered from a male donor in good health and CMV-seropositive. The CDR3 coding sequence is TGTGCCAGTTTTAGTCCGTCCTACGAGCAGTACTTC. Its protein product is CASFSPSYEQYF.